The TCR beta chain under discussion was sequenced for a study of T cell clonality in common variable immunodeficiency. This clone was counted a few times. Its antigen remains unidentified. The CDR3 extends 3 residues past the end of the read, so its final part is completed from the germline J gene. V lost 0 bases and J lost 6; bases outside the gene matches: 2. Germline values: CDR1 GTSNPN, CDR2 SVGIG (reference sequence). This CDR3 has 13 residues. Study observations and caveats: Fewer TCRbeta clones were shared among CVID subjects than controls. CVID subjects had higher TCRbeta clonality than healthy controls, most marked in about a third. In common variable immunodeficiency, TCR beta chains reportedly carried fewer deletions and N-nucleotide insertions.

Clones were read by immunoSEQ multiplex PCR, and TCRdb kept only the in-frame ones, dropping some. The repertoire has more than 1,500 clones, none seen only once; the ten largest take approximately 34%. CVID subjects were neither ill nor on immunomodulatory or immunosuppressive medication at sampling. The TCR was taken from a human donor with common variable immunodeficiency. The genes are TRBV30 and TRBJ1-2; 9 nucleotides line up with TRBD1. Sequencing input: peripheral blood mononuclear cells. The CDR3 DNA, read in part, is TGTGCCTGGAGTGTAGGGGACAGGGATGGC. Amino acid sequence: CAWSVGDRDG. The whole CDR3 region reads CAWSVGDRDGYTF.